The source of this TCR beta chain is a study of T cell responses to AZD1222 COVID-19 vaccine. Study-wide results and caveats: At 160-218 and 743-854, vaccine-associated CD4 TCRs were dominant, and they spanned spike. Sampling captured repertoires only after the peak T cell response. Rises in breadth and depth of Spike-specific TCRs came after two AZD1222 doses. Only a handful of AZD1222 recipients tested seropositive at baseline.

For this clone: Its antigen is currently unknown.

Measured with immunoSEQ multiplex PCR; TCRdb has only the in-frame clones, and not every one. The sample consists of approximately 26,000 clones, approximately 88% of them appearing once. Trimming took off 9 bases at V and 3 bases at J, with 9 bases between the two ends. This CDR3 spans 12 amino acids. This sequence originates from an adult who received the AZD1222 COVID-19 vaccine. This chain joins TRBV12-3 or TRBV12-4 and TRBJ1-3; D is unresolved. The sample consisted of peripheral blood, taken 28 days after the second AZD1222 dose. The CDR3 nucleotides are TGTGCCAGTCGACTGAGTGGAAACACCATATATTTT. It encodes CASRLSGNTIYF.